The sequence of this TCR beta chain was determined in a study of cytomegalovirus exposure and HLA in healthy donors. Points from the study as a whole: The study reported that TCR beta sequences accurately predicted HLA-A and HLA-B alleles in most subjects. V- and J-gene trimming of TCR beta was linked (in a later analysis) to a missense DCLRE1C variant.

Trimming took off 2 bases at V and 10 bases at J, with 11 bases between the two ends. CDR3 length: 12 residues. The germline CDR1 and CDR2 sequences are MDHEN and SYDVKM. PCR was performed using 60 Vbeta and 13 Jbeta primers. The protocol was immunoSEQ multiplex PCR, while the TCRdb copy is restricted to in-frame clones and leaves out a portion. The profile shows 150,000 or so clones, around four fifths of them singletons. As to this clone: The antigen is not known.

This clonotype was sampled from a man younger than 45 in good health and CMV-seronegative. V gene TRBV28 combines with J gene TRBJ1-1; no clear D gene. What was sequenced was PBMCs. The CDR3 nucleotides are TGTGCCAGCAGTTTAGGGCCCCGGGGAGCTTTCTTT. Encoded protein: CASSLGPRGAFF.